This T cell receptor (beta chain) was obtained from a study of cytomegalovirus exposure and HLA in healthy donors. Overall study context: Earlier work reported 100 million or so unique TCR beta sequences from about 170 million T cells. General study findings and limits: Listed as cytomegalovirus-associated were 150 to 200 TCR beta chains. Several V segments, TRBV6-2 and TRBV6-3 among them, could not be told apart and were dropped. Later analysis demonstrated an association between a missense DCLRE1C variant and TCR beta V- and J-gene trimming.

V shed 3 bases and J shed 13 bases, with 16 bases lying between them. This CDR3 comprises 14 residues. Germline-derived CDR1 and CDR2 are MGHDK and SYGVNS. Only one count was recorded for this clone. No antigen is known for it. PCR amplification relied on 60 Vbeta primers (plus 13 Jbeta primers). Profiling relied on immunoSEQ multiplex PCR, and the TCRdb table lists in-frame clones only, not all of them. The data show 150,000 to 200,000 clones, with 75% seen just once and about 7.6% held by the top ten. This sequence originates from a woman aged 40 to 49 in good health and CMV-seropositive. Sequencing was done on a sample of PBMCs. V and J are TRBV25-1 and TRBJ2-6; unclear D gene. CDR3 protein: CASSESLAGRVLTF. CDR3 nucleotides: TGTGCCAGCAGTGAGTCCTTAGCCGGCCGGGTCCTGACTTTC.